Each of the 6 T cell receptor beta chains below was sequenced from the same sample in a study of metastatic and nonmetastatic thyroid tumors. Patients had received no treatment of any kind before thyroid surgery. TCRdb reprocessed the PCR reads via MiXCR. Of 39,000 or so clones in the sample, roughly 19% are singletons; the top ten hold approximately 20%. Source material: blood. The receptors were sampled from a female donor with papillary thyroid cancer or a benign thyroid nodule (not recorded which). Some clones in this sample may be carry-over from other donors' samples.

This clone appeared many times. Being one base from a much bigger clone, this may be a read error. This specimen includes other DNA sequences encoding the same CDR3. The chain employs TRBV19 and TRBJ2-6; D gene uncertain. The CDR3 has 14 amino acids. Germline V gives CDR1 LNHDA, CDR2 SQIVND (reference sequence). Between the trimmed V and J ends, which lost 7 bases and 3 bases, there was a span of 10 bases. The CDR3 loop reads CASKMLYGANVLTF. In DNA, the CDR3 is TGTGCCAGTAAAATGCTGTATGGGGCCAACGTCCTGACTTTC.

The CDR3 is CASSPRTGGMNTEAFF. The CDR3 DNA reads TGTGCCAGCAGCCCTCGGACAGGGGGGATGAACACTGAAGCTTTCTTT. This chain joins TRBV11-1 and TRBJ1-1, with 10 bases matching TRBD1. V dropped 5 bases and J dropped 0; count of bases not matched to a gene: 6. Germline CDR1 SGHAT, CDR2 FQDESV (reference sequence). The CDR3 contains 16 residues.

The chain has TRBV6-2 or TRBV6-3 and TRBJ2-7; TRBD2 aligns across 11 bases. Germline trimming cut 4 bases from V and 2 bases from J; bases unmatched to any gene: 4. The CDR3 spans 15 residues. Germline-derived CDR1 and CDR2 are MNHEY and SVGEGT. CDR3 in amino acids: CASSWRLAGPYEQYF. The CDR3, as DNA: TGTGCCAGCAGTTGGAGACTAGCGGGGCCCTACGAGCAGTACTTC.

This clone was counted only a few times. The chain carries TRBV10-3 and TRBJ2-7; the D call may be TRBD1 or TRBD2 (5 bases each). In germline, CDR1 is ENHRY, CDR2 SYGVKD. CDR3 length: 15 amino acids. Trimming shortened V by 0 bases and J by 0 bases, and 9 bases separated the two germline ends. DNA of the CDR3: TGTGCCATCAGTGAGTCGGAGGACAACTCCTACGAGCAGTACTTC. This gives the protein CAISESEDNSYEQYF.

The sample holds a few counts of this clone. The rearrangement joins TRBV9 to TRBJ2-1; the D is unclear. The CDR3 is 11 residues long. The V end lost 4 bases, the J end lost 9 bases, and 8 bases lay between the germline ends. The germline CDR1 and CDR2 sequences are SGDLS and YYNGEE. The CDR3 DNA is TGTGCCAGCAGCCGGACCAGTGAGCAGTTCTTC. Protein: CASSRTSEQFF. The variable domain in full, with the rest retrieved from reference TRBV9 and TRBJ2-1, is DSGVTQTPKHLITATGQRVTLRCSPRSGDLSVYWYQQSLDQGLQFLIQYYNGEERAKGNILERFSAQQFPDLHSELNLSSLELGDSALYFCASSRTSEQFFGPGTRLTVL.

This clone showed up many times. The V gene is TRBV6-2 or TRBV6-3, the J gene TRBJ2-7; D possibly uses TRBD1 or TRBD2 (6 bases each). Trimming shortened V by 7 bases and J by 4 bases, and 14 bases separated the two germline ends. Germline V CDR1 and CDR2: MNHEY, SVGEGT. The CDR3 consists of 13 residues. Written as DNA, the CDR3 is TGTGCCAGCAAACTAGCTCAGGGGTACGAGCAGTACTTC. It translates to CASKLAQGYEQYF.